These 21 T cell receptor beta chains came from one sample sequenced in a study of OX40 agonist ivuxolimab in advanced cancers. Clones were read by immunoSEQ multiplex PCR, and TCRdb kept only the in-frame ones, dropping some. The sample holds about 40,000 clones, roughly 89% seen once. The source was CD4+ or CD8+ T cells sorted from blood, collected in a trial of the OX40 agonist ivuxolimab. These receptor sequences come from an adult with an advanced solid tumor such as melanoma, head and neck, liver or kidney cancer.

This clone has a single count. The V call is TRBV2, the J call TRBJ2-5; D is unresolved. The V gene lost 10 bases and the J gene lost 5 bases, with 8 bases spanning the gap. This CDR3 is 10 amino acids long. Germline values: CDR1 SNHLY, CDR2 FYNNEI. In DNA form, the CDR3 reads TGTGCCACCATGGTGGAGACCCAGTACTTC. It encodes CATMVETQYF.

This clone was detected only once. The CDR3 bases are TGTGCCAGCAGTGAATATGGGAGTGGCACAGATACGCAGTATTTT. It translates to CASSEYGSGTDTQYF. The chain has TRBV2 and TRBJ2-3, with D maybe TRBD2 (5 bases). The CDR3 sequence is 15 residues long. Between the trimmed V and J ends, which lost 2 bases and 1 base, there was a span of 10 bases. In germline, CDR1 is SNHLY, CDR2 FYNNEI.

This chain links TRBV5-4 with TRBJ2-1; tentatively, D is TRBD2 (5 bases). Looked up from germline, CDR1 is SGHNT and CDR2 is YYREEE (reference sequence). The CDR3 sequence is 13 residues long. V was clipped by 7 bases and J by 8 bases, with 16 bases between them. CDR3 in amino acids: CASLATGLDEQFF. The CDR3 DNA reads TGTGCCAGCTTGGCAACGGGGTTGGATGAGCAGTTCTTC.

The CDR3 DNA follows: TGTGCCAGCAGCCGGGGTCCAACGTCTGCCGGGGAGCTGTTTTTT. Amino acids: CASSRGPTSAGELFF. This chain joins TRBV11-3 and TRBJ2-2, with a tentative D call TRBD2 (5 bases). Germline V gene lookup returns CDR1 SGHNT and CDR2 YENEEA. V dropped 5 bases and J dropped 6 bases, with 16 bases sitting between them. The CDR3 has 15 amino acids.

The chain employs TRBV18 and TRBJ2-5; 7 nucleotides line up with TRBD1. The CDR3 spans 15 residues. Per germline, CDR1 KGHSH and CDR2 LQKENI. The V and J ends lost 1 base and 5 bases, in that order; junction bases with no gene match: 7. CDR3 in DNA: TGTGCCAGCTCACCACTTAACAGGGGAAGGGAGACCCAGTACTTC. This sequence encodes CASSPLNRGRETQYF.

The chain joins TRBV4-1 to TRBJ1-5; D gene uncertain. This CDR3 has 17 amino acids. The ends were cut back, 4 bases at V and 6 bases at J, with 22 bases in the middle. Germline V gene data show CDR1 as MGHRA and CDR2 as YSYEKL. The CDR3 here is CASSPGRARSRVQPQHF. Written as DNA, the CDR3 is TGCGCCAGCAGCCCCGGAAGGGCACGTAGTCGGGTTCAGCCCCAGCATTTT.

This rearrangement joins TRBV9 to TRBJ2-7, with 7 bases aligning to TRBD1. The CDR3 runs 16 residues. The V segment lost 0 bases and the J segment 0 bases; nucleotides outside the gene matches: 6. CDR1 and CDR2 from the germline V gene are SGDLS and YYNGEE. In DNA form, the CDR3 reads TGTGCCAGCAGCGTAGGAGGGACAGCACTCTCCTACGAGCAGTACTTC. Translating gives CASSVGGTALSYEQYF.

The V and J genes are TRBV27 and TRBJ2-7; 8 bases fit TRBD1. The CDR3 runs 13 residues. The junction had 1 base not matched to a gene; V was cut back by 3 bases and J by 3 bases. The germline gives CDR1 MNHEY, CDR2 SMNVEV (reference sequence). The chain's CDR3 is CASSFGQGYEQYF. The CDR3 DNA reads TGTGCCAGCAGTTTCGGACAGGGCTACGAGCAGTACTTC.

The CDR3 sequence: CASSADRVWNTEAFF. The DNA of the CDR3 is TGTGCCAGCAGCGCAGACAGGGTCTGGAACACTGAAGCTTTCTTT. V and J are TRBV7-8 and TRBJ1-1; 7 bases match TRBD1. CDR3 length: 15 residues. Germline CDR1 SGHVS, CDR2 FQNEAQ. V was clipped by 5 bases and J by 1 base; unmatched bases: 7.

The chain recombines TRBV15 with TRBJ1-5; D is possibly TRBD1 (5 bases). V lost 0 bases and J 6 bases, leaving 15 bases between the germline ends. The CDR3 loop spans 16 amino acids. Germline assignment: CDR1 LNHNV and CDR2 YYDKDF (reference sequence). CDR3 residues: CATSRDKGPGGQPQHF. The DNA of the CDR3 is TGTGCCACCAGCAGAGATAAGGGGCCAGGAGGTCAGCCCCAGCATTTT.

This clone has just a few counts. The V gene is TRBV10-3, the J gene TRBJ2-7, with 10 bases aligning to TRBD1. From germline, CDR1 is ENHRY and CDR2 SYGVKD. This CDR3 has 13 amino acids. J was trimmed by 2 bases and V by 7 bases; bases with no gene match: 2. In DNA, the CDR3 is TGTGCCATCAAGGGACAGGGGACCTACGAGCAGTACTTC. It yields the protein CAIKGQGTYEQYF.

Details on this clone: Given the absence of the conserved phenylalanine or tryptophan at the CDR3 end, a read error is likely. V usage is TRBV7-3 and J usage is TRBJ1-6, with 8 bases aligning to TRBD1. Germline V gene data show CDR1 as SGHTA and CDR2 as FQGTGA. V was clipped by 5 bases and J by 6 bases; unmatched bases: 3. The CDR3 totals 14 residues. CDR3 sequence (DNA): TGTGCCAGCAGCGTTACAGGGGGTAATTCACCCCTCCACCTT. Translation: CASSVTGGNSPLHL.

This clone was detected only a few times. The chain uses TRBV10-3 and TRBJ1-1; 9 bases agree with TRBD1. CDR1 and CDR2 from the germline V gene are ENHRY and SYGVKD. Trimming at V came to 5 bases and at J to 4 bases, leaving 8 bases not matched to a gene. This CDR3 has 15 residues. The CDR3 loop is CAISKSQGAGTEAFF. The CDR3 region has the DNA TGTGCCATCAGTAAATCACAGGGGGCGGGCACTGAAGCTTTCTTT.

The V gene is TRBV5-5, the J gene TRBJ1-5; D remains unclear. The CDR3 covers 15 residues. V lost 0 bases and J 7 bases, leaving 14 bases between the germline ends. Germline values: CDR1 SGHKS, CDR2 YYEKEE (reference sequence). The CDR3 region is CASSLDPISGQPQHF. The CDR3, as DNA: TGTGCCAGCAGCTTGGACCCCATATCTGGACAGCCCCAGCATTTT.

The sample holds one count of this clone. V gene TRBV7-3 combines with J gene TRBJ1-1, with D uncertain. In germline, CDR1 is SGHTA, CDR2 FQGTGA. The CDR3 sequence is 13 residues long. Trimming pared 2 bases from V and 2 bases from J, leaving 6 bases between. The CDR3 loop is CASSLQFNTEAFF. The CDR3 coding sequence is TGTGCCAGCAGCTTACAATTTAACACTGAAGCTTTCTTT. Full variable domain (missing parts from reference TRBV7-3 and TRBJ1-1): GAGVSQTPSNKVTEKGKYVELRCDPISGHTALYWYRQSLGQGPEFLIYFQGTGAADDSGLPNDRFFAVRPEGSVSTLKIQRTERGDSAVYLCASSLQFNTEAFFGQGTRLTVV.

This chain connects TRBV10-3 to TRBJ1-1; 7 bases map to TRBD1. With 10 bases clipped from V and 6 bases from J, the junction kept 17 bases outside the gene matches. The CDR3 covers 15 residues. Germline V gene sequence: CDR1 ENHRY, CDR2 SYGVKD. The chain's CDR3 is CATRVRAGGGSEAFF. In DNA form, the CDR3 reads TGTGCCACCCGAGTTAGAGCAGGGGGAGGGTCTGAAGCTTTCTTT.

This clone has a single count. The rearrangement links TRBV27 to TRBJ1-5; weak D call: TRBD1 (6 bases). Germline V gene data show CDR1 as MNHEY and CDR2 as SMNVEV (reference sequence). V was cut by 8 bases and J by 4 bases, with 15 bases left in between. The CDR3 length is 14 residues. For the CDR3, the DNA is TGTGCCAGCGGGGGGGCTGGCGCAAATCAGCCCCAGCATTTT. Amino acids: CASGGAGANQPQHF.

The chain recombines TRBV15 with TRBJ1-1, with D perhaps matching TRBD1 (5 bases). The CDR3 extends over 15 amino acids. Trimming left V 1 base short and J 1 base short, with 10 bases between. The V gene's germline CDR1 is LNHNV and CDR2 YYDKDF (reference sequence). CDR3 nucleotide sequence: TGTGCCACCAGCAGAGGGTCAGGGCAGAACACTGAAGCTTTCTTT. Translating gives CATSRGSGQNTEAFF.

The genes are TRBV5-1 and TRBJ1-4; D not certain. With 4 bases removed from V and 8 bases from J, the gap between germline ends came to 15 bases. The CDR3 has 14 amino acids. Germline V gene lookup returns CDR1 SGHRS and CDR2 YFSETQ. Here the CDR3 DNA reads TGCGCCAGCAGCCTTACAAGCTCGGGCGAAAAACTGTTTTTT. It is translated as CASSLTSSGEKLFF.

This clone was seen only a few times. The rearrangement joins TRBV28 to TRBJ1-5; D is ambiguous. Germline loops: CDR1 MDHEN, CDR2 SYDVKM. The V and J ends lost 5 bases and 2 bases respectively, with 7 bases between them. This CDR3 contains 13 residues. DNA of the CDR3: TGTGCCAGCAGTCTCCTGGGCAATCAGCCCCAGCATTTT. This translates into CASSLLGNQPQHF. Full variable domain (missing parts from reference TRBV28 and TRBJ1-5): DVKVTQSSRYLVKRTGEKVFLECVQDMDHENMFWYRQDPGLGLRLIYFSYDVKMKEKGDIPEGYSVSREKKERFSLILESASTNQTSMYLCASSLLGNQPQHFGDGTRLSIL.

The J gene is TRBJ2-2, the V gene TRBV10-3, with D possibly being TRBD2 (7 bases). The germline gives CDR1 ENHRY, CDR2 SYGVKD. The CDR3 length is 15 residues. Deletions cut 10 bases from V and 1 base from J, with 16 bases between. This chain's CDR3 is CATPGGGGNTGELFF. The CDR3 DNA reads TGTGCCACCCCTGGAGGGGGGGGGAACACCGGGGAGCTGTTTTTT.